These 26 T cell receptor beta chains originate from one sample sequenced in a study of CD8+CD57+ T cells in acquired aplastic anemia. Using genomic DNA as the template, TCR beta VDJ and CDR3 profiling was carried out. TCRdb passed the reads through MiXCR, listing each CDR3 protein once. The table has tens of thousands of distinct CDR3 sequences, over 60% seen once. The sequencing input was sorted CD4+, CD8+, or CD8+CD57+ T cells (not recorded which) from PBMCs. The source of these receptors is a human donor in good health, serving as a control.

This chain connects TRBV7-2 to TRBJ1-2; the D is unclear. V was clipped by 5 bases and J by 4 bases, with 5 bases between them. CDR1 SGHTA and CDR2 FQGNSA come from the germline V gene. The CDR3 extends over 11 amino acids. CDR3 in DNA: TGTGCCAGCAGCCCGAGCTATGGCTACACCTTC. Protein sequence: CASSPSYGYTF. The full variable domain, in which reference TRBV7-2 and TRBJ1-2 provide the parts outside the CDR3, is GAGVSQSPSNKVTEKGKDVELRCDPISGHTALYWYRQSLGQGLEFLIYFQGNSAPDKSGLPSDRFSAERTGGSVSTLTIQRTQQEDSAVYLCASSPSYGYTFGSGTRLTVV.

V and J are TRBV20-1 and TRBJ2-2; D might be TRBD1 or TRBD2, each matching 5 bases. The V gene's germline CDR1 is DFQATT and CDR2 SNEGSKA (reference sequence). This CDR3 has 11 amino acids. Trimming left V 5 bases short and J 6 bases short, with 7 bases between. CDR3 nucleotides: TGCAGTGCTGAGGGGCCCGGGGAGCTGTTTTTT. Protein: CSAEGPGELFF.

This chain links TRBV19 with TRBJ2-3; D possibly corresponds to TRBD1 (6 bases). This CDR3 is built from 15 residues. Germline CDR1 is LNHDA and CDR2 is SQIVND (reference sequence). Trimming took 5 bases from V and 1 from J, leaving 13 bases between them. This CDR3 is CASSPWTEGTDTQYF. CDR3 coding DNA: TGTGCCAGTAGTCCCTGGACAGAGGGCACAGATACGCAGTATTTT.

This clonotype was seen many times. The CDR3 loop reads CASSSDTAGYEQYF. The CDR3 nucleotides are TGTGCCAGCAGCTCAGACACCGCAGGCTACGAGCAGTACTTC. The chain employs TRBV13 and TRBJ2-7; D is uncertain. The CDR3 has 14 amino acids. Germline-derived CDR1 and CDR2 are PRHDT and FYEKMQ (reference sequence). The germline V and J ends were trimmed by 4 bases and 3 bases, with 13 bases remaining between them.

This clonotype was picked up one time. The chain uses TRBV19 and TRBJ2-3; D gene unclear. V dropped 8 bases and J dropped 0 bases, with 15 bases sitting between them. Germline V gene data show CDR1 as LNHDA and CDR2 as SQIVND (reference sequence). This CDR3 is built from 15 residues. The CDR3 sequence: CASGVAARSTDTQYF. The CDR3 region has the DNA TGTGCCAGTGGAGTGGCGGCTAGGAGCACAGATACGCAGTATTTT.

The genes are TRBV9 and TRBJ1-1; possible D gene TRBD1, 5 bases. In germline, CDR1 is SGDLS, CDR2 YYNGEE. The CDR3 length is 15 residues. With 4 bases removed from V and 5 bases from J, the gap between germline ends came to 18 bases. Here the CDR3 reads CASSPERRGRTEAFF. CDR3 sequence (DNA): TGTGCCAGCAGCCCGGAACGAAGGGGAAGGACTGAAGCTTTCTTT. The full variable domain, rest sourced from reference TRBV9 and TRBJ1-1, is DSGVTQTPKHLITATGQRVTLRCSPRSGDLSVYWYQQSLDQGLQFLIQYYNGEERAKGNILERFSAQQFPDLHSELNLSSLELGDSALYFCASSPERRGRTEAFFGQGTRLTVV.

This sequence joins TRBV5-1 and TRBJ1-2, with TRBD1 identical over 8 bases. V lost 4 bases to trimming and J lost 3 bases; unmatched junction nucleotides: 2. Germline assignment: CDR1 SGHRS and CDR2 YFSETQ. This CDR3 is built from 13 residues. The CDR3 coding sequence is TGCGCCAGCAGCAAGACAGGGGACTATGGCTACACCTTC. This codes for CASSKTGDYGYTF. Full variable domain (remainder filled in from reference TRBV5-1 and TRBJ1-2): KAGVTQTPRYLIKTRGQQVTLSCSPISGHRSVSWYQQTPGQGLQFLFEYFSETQRNKGNFPGRFSGRQFSNSRSEMNVSTLELGDSALYLCASSKTGDYGYTFGSGTRLTVV.

The gene calls are TRBV7-3 and TRBJ2-7, with a tentative D call TRBD2 (6 bases). Germline CDR1 SGHTA, CDR2 FQGTGA. This CDR3 region has 15 residues. Between the trimmed V and J ends, which lost 5 bases and 2 bases, there was a span of 16 bases. The CDR3 spells CASSVGFSGPYEQYF. The CDR3 DNA is TGTGCCAGCAGCGTAGGCTTTAGCGGCCCCTACGAGCAGTACTTC.

The rearrangement uses TRBV29-1 and TRBJ2-1, with TRBD1 matching over 10 bases. This CDR3 comprises 13 residues. Germline V lookup: CDR1 SQVTM, CDR2 ANQGSEA. V lost 5 bases to trimming and J lost 4 bases; unmatched junction nucleotides: 2. The CDR3: CSVRTGGYNEQFF. CDR3 DNA sequence: TGCAGCGTTCGGACAGGGGGATACAATGAGCAGTTCTTC.

The count of this clonotype is one. The chain joins TRBV29-1 to TRBJ2-1; D is uncertain. CDR1 is SQVTM and CDR2 is ANQGSEA in the germline V gene. The CDR3 consists of 12 residues. Trimming cost V 0 bases and J 4 bases, with 4 bases left between them. The CDR3 DNA sequence: TGCAGCGTTGAAGAAGGGTACAATGAGCAGTTCTTC. Encoded protein: CSVEEGYNEQFF.

The genes are TRBV12-3 or TRBV12-4 and TRBJ2-1; D perhaps matches TRBD1 (6 bases). V lost 6 bases to trimming and J lost 9 bases, with 15 bases between them. CDR3 length: 13 amino acids. This CDR3 is CASSPLQGSEQFF. The CDR3 DNA is TGTGCCAGCAGCCCTCTCCAGGGGAGTGAGCAGTTCTTC.

V is TRBV9 and J is TRBJ1-1, with D unresolved. CDR1 SGDLS and CDR2 YYNGEE come from the germline V gene. This CDR3 spans 12 amino acids. The germline V and J ends were trimmed by 3 bases and 6 bases, with 9 bases remaining between them. The CDR3 DNA follows: TGTGCCAGCAGCGCTGGACCTTCTGAAGCTTTCTTT. Its protein is CASSAGPSEAFF.

The chain joins TRBV25-1 to TRBJ2-7; possible D gene TRBD1, 6 bases. The CDR3 loop spans 13 amino acids. Germline CDR1 and CDR2: MGHDK and SYGVNS. The V end lost 3 bases, the J end lost 5 bases, and 11 bases lay between the germline ends. For the CDR3, the DNA is TGTGCCAGCAGTGAGCAGGGGCTACACGAGCAGTACTTC. It codes for CASSEQGLHEQYF.

This chain uses TRBV15 with TRBJ1-1, with unresolved D. Trimming left V 0 bases short and J 0 bases short, with 8 bases between. Germline V gene data show CDR1 as LNHNV and CDR2 as YYDKDF (reference sequence). This CDR3 is 15 amino acids long. CDR3 in amino acids: CATSRDSSLNTEAFF. CDR3 DNA: TGTGCCACCAGCAGAGATTCGTCTTTGAACACTGAAGCTTTCTTT.

This chain links TRBV10-3 with TRBJ2-7; 9 bases are a match to TRBD2. Germline lookup yields CDR1 ENHRY and CDR2 SYGVKD. The CDR3 runs to 16 residues. The ends lost 6 bases at V and 1 base at J; junction bases unmatched: 10. The CDR3 bases are TGTGCCATCAGGCCCGTCTTGGCGGGGGGGTCCTACGAGCAGTACTTC. Amino acid sequence: CAIRPVLAGGSYEQYF.

The chain couples TRBV7-9 to TRBJ2-7; 8 bases agree with TRBD2. CDR1 is SEHNR, CDR2 FQNEAQ, per germline (reference sequence). The CDR3 length is 13 residues. V lost 9 bases to trimming and J lost 4 bases; unmatched junction nucleotides: 8. The CDR3 region is CASSPGGRYEQYF. The CDR3 bases are TGTGCCAGTAGCCCGGGCGGGAGGTACGAGCAGTACTTC.

The chain uses TRBV4-2 and TRBJ2-1; 7 bases agree with TRBD2. V lost 1 base to trimming and J lost 3 bases; unmatched junction nucleotides: 6. The CDR3 contains 16 residues. CDR1 LGHNA and CDR2 YNFKEQ come from the germline V gene. The CDR3 loop is CASSQAAGASYNEQFF. DNA for the CDR3: TGTGCCAGCAGCCAAGCTGCGGGAGCGAGCTACAATGAGCAGTTCTTC.

The CDR3 is CATSRLTGTSGYEQYV. In DNA, the CDR3 is TGTGCCACCAGCAGGCTCACCGGGACTAGCGGCTACGAGCAGTACGTC. The chain joins TRBV15 to TRBJ2-7; 11 nucleotides align to TRBD2. Trimming took 3 bases from V and 3 from J; bases not matched to a gene: 7. This CDR3 comprises 16 residues. Per the germline V gene, CDR1 is LNHNV and CDR2 is YYDKDF (reference sequence).

The chain combines TRBV11-2 with TRBJ2-3, with a possible D match to TRBD2 (6 bases). The V end was cut by 5 bases, the J end by 6 bases, with 18 bases between. The germline V gene encodes CDR1 SGHAT and CDR2 FQNNGV. There are 15 residues in the CDR3. CDR3 nucleotides: TGTGCCAGCAGCCGGTCGTGGGGGGAGAGGGATACGCAGTATTTT. Its translation: CASSRSWGERDTQYF.

V gene TRBV2 combines with J gene TRBJ2-7, with unresolved D. The CDR3 consists of 14 residues. V lost 6 bases, J lost 6 bases, and 18 bases lay in between. Per the germline V gene, CDR1 is SNHLY and CDR2 is FYNNEI. As DNA, the CDR3 is TGTGCCAGCAGCTTGTTTCTCGGTGGTTTCGAGCAGTACTTC. Translated: CASSLFLGGFEQYF.

Comment on this clonotype: A junction boundary mismatches the germline segment, possibly from a read error. The J gene is TRBJ1-5, the V gene TRBV12-3 or TRBV12-4; weak D call: TRBD1 (6 bases). The CDR3 runs to 16 residues. The CDR3 protein is CASSLGGRGRYQPQHF. The CDR3 DNA reads TGTGCCAGCAGCTTAGGGGGTAGGGGACGGTATCAGCCCCAGCATTTT.

Many counts were recorded for this clonotype. The chain has TRBV28 and TRBJ1-2, with 7 nucleotides matching TRBD1. CDR1 and CDR2 from the germline V gene are MDHEN and SYDVKM. The CDR3 extends over 14 amino acids. V gave up 5 bases and J gave up 8 bases; unmatched junction bases: 11. CDR3 in amino acids: CASSTPDRVVGYTF. In DNA, the CDR3 is TGTGCCAGCAGTACCCCAGACAGGGTCGTGGGCTACACCTTC.

The chain is built from TRBV7-9 and TRBJ2-2; D uncertain. The V and J ends lost 9 bases and 8 bases respectively, with 16 bases between them. The CDR3 loop spans 13 amino acids. Germline values: CDR1 SEHNR, CDR2 FQNEAQ (reference sequence). CDR3 in DNA: TGTGCCAGTCTGGATGTGACTTGGGGGGAGCTGTTTTTT. Translated, it gives CASLDVTWGELFF.

Points on this clonotype: An end of the junction does not agree with germline; a read error may underlie this. The CDR3 reads CATGGGTYEQYF. The DNA for the CDR3 is TGTGCCACTGGCGGGGGTACCTACGAGCAGTACTTC. The chain recombines TRBV10-2 with TRBJ2-7; 7 bases map to TRBD2. This CDR3 is 12 amino acids long. Germline CDR1 WSHSY, CDR2 SAAADI.

The CDR3 reads CASSLRETGRMNTEAFF. The CDR3 region has the DNA TGCGCCAGCAGCCTGAGAGAGACAGGGCGGATGAACACTGAAGCTTTCTTT. The chain recombines TRBV5-1 with TRBJ1-1; 7 bases fit TRBD1. The V segment lost 4 bases and the J segment 0 bases; nucleotides outside the gene matches: 12. The CDR3 is 17 amino acids. The germline V gene has CDR1 SGHRS and CDR2 YFSETQ.

The rearrangement uses TRBV7-2 and TRBJ1-6; D unclear. Germline lookup yields CDR1 SGHTA and CDR2 FQGNSA. The CDR3 runs to 12 residues. V was shortened by 1 base and J by 13 bases, with 8 bases between the two germline ends. The CDR3 sequence: CASSLVDPPLHF. DNA of the CDR3: TGTGCCAGCAGCTTAGTAGACCCGCCCCTCCACTTT.